The 15 T cell receptor beta chains in this list originate from one sample, sequenced in a study of blood T cell repertoires in COVID-19 (dated by TCRdb to the early 2020s). The library came from the immunoSEQ multiplex PCR assay. TCRdb carries this immuneACCESS record with in-frame sequences only. Its versions omit some clonotypes, under half of them owing to an unresolved V gene in the studies checked, with the rest unexplained. For this sample the table gives over 150,000 clones, of which over 70% were detected only once. The ten largest account for roughly 3.4% of the sample. Sequenced input: PBMCs or T cells enriched from blood (not recorded which). Receptors originate from a woman aged 55-69 years who had recovered from COVID-19.

The V call is TRBV15, the J call TRBJ2-3, with 13 bases fitting TRBD2. The CDR3 has 17 amino acids. The germline gives CDR1 LNHNV, CDR2 YYDKDF (reference sequence). V gave up 3 bases and J gave up 3 bases; unmatched junction bases: 6. The CDR3: CATSRTSGGYRTDTQYF. Written as DNA, the CDR3 is TGTGCCACCAGCAGGACTAGCGGGGGGTATAGGACAGATACGCAGTATTTT.

The J gene is TRBJ2-5, the V gene TRBV7-2; 11 bases fit TRBD1. The CDR3 sequence is 14 residues long. J was trimmed by 4 bases and V by 5 bases; bases with no gene match: 3. Germline V gene lookup returns CDR1 SGHTA and CDR2 FQGNSA. CDR3 loop: CASSGDRGAETQYF. The CDR3 DNA reads as TGTGCCAGCAGCGGGGACAGGGGGGCAGAGACCCAGTACTTC.

The gene calls are TRBV5-1 and TRBJ1-3; D gene uncertain. This CDR3 spans 15 amino acids. V was shortened by 0 bases and J by 0 bases, with 7 bases between the two germline ends. Germline V lookup: CDR1 SGHRS, CDR2 YFSETQ. Written as DNA, the CDR3 is TGCGCCAGCAGCTTGGCCCGGGGCTCTGGAAACACCATATATTTT. Amino acids: CASSLARGSGNTIYF.

The gene calls are TRBV23-1 and TRBJ2-3; TRBD2 matches 7 bases. TRBV23-1 carries the ORF label, with uncertain function. This CDR3 contains 12 residues. CDR3 coding DNA: TGCGCGGGGGGGGAAGGCACAGATACGCAGTATTTT. It codes for CAGGEGTDTQYF.

This chain links TRBV29-1 with TRBJ1-1; 8 bases agree with TRBD1. This CDR3 has 15 amino acids. Germline assignment: CDR1 SQVTM and CDR2 ANQGSEA. V lost 7 bases, J lost 0 bases, and 10 bases stayed unmatched. The CDR3 reads CSGLTGGVVNTEAFF. As DNA, the CDR3 is TGCAGCGGTCTAACAGGGGGGGTCGTGAACACTGAAGCTTTCTTT.

This chain connects TRBV5-6 to TRBJ1-1; TRBD1 matches at 7 bases. This CDR3 is built from 17 residues. Trimming removed 1 base from V and 5 bases from J; junction bases left unmatched: 14. Germline V gives CDR1 SGHDT, CDR2 YYEEEE. The CDR3 DNA reads TGTGCCAGCAGCTTGTCTGGATTCAGGAGACAGGGAACTGAAGCTTTCTTT. Protein: CASSLSGFRRQGTEAFF.

This clone was seen more than once but under ten times. The chain carries TRBV29-1 and TRBJ2-3, with D uncertain. CDR1 is SQVTM and CDR2 is ANQGSEA in the germline V gene. This CDR3 comprises 14 residues. V was shortened by 0 bases and J by 5 bases, with 12 bases between the two germline ends. The DNA for the CDR3 is TGCAGCGTTGAAGATCGGGTGGTCAAAGATACGCAGTATTTT. Translation gives CSVEDRVVKDTQYF.

The chain combines TRBV6-2 or TRBV6-3 with TRBJ1-1; weak D call: TRBD1 (6 bases). Germline CDR1 is MNHEY and CDR2 is SVGEGT. V lost 4 bases and J lost 0, with 12 bases in between. This CDR3 has 15 residues. The CDR3 nucleotides are TGTGCCAGCAGTTCGAACAGGGATTTGAACACTGAAGCTTTCTTT. Its translation is CASSSNRDLNTEAFF.

J is TRBJ2-5 and V is TRBV4-2; 7 nucleotides agree with TRBD2. Trimming at V came to 4 bases and at J to 0 bases, leaving 8 bases not matched to a gene. The CDR3 has 16 residues. Germline V lookup: CDR1 LGHNA, CDR2 YNFKEQ. The CDR3 DNA sequence: TGTGCCAGCAGCCGACCAACTAGCGCCTACCAAGAGACCCAGTACTTC. Translating gives CASSRPTSAYQETQYF.

The chain carries TRBV5-1 and TRBJ1-4; D ambiguous. The V end was cut by 0 bases, the J end by 4 bases, with 7 bases between. Per the germline V gene, CDR1 is SGHRS and CDR2 is YFSETQ. The CDR3 covers 14 residues. The CDR3 spells CASSLAKLNEKLFF. CDR3 sequence (DNA): TGCGCCAGCAGCTTGGCGAAGCTTAATGAAAAACTGTTTTTT.

This chain connects TRBV27 to TRBJ1-1, with D perhaps TRBD1 (6 bases). The CDR3 sequence is 13 residues long. The V end was cut by 7 bases, the J end by 8 bases, with 17 bases between. Per the germline V gene, CDR1 is MNHEY and CDR2 is SMNVEV (reference sequence). The CDR3 protein is CASTNHGGGEAFF. The CDR3 DNA sequence: TGTGCCAGCACCAACCATGGTGGGGGCGAAGCTTTCTTT.

This clone has just one count. The chain uses TRBV4-2 and TRBJ1-2, with a weak D call TRBD1 (5 bases). The CDR3 sequence is 15 residues long. Germline V gives CDR1 LGHNA, CDR2 YNFKEQ. Deletions cut 4 bases from V and 8 bases from J, with 20 bases between. The DNA of the CDR3 is TGTGCCAGCAGCCTCCCCGCCGGCGGGGGGGGAGGCTACACCTTC. Translating it yields CASSLPAGGGGGYTF.

This clone was counted once. The rearrangement joins TRBV3-1 (or the pseudogene TRBV3-2) to TRBJ1-2; D is ambiguous. CDR3 length: 13 residues. With 2 bases removed from V and 4 bases from J, the gap between germline ends came to 8 bases. CDR1 and CDR2 (germline): LGHDT, YNNKEL (reference sequence). The DNA of the CDR3 is TGTGCCAGCAGCCAACGAACAGTCTATGGCTACACCTTC. Residues: CASSQRTVYGYTF.

The V call is TRBV29-1, the J call TRBJ2-6; D might be TRBD2 (5 bases). CDR3 length: 14 amino acids. The V and J ends lost 2 bases and 13 bases respectively, with 18 bases between them. In germline, CDR1 is SQVTM, CDR2 ANQGSEA. Written as DNA, the CDR3 is TGCAGCGTTGAAACTGGGAGTGCCCACGGGGTCCTGACTTTC. This gives the protein CSVETGSAHGVLTF.

This rearrangement joins TRBV15 to TRBJ1-2; the D gene is possibly TRBD1 (6 bases). CDR1 is LNHNV and CDR2 is YYDKDF in the germline V gene (reference sequence). The V gene lost 4 bases and the J gene lost 8 bases, with 14 bases spanning the gap. This CDR3 is 13 amino acids long. The CDR3 DNA is TGTGCCACCAGCACAACCAACAGGGCCGGCTACACCTTC. Translation: CATSTTNRAGYTF.